What follows are 19 T cell receptor beta chains derived from one specimen sequenced in a study of blood T cells in healthy people across ages. A second PCR, run for roughly 7 to 12 cycles, used a sample-barcoded 5' primer plus a J-beta primer mix. One entry per CDR3 protein results from TCRdb running MiXCR on the 5' RACE reads. The table records 600,000 or so distinct CDR3 sequences, about 28% of them present only once. Sequencing was done on a sample of blood. These receptors all come from an elderly woman in good health.

This clonotype came up a few times. J is TRBJ1-1 and V is TRBV10-3; 7 bases are a match to TRBD1. Trimming cost V 6 bases and J 7 bases; bases outside gene matches: 5. The germline gives CDR1 ENHRY, CDR2 SYGVKD. The CDR3 sequence is 12 residues long. The chain's CDR3 is CAISRTGDEAFF. The DNA for the CDR3 is TGTGCCATCAGCCGGACAGGAGATGAAGCTTTCTTT.

J is TRBJ1-1 and V is TRBV5-1; TRBD1 matches 9 bases. Looked up from germline, CDR1 is SGHRS and CDR2 is YFSETQ. The length of the CDR3 is 14 residues. The V segment lost 4 bases and the J segment 2 bases; nucleotides outside the gene matches: 3. CDR3 residues: CASSEQGANTEAFF. The DNA of the CDR3 is TGCGCCAGCAGCGAACAGGGGGCCAACACTGAAGCTTTCTTT.

The V gene is TRBV19, the J gene TRBJ2-5; tentatively, D is TRBD1 (6 bases). V was clipped by 5 bases and J by 0 bases, with 16 bases between them. Germline-derived CDR1 and CDR2 are LNHDA and SQIVND (reference sequence). This CDR3 spans 16 amino acids. The CDR3 protein is CASSLGQRGDQETQYF. The CDR3 DNA follows: TGTGCCAGTAGTCTTGGACAGCGAGGGGACCAAGAGACCCAGTACTTC.

This clonotype was counted many times. The chain is built from TRBV20-1 and TRBJ1-5; D perhaps matches TRBD1 (5 bases). V was clipped by 4 bases and J by 0 bases, with 19 bases between them. This CDR3 region has 17 residues. CDR1 DFQATT and CDR2 SNEGSKA come from the germline V gene (reference sequence). DNA of the CDR3: TGCAGTGCTACGCGGGACTGGGGAGGGTATAGCAATCAGCCCCAGCATTTT. Amino acid sequence: CSATRDWGGYSNQPQHF.

This clonotype was recorded at least ten times. A much larger clone differs by one base, so this may be a read error. The chain couples TRBV15 to TRBJ2-1, with D possibly matching TRBD1 (6 bases). The J call may be wrong; the DNA end is better matched by TRBJ2-7. The CDR3 totals 15 residues. CDR1 and CDR2 from the germline V gene are LNHNV and YYDKDF (reference sequence). The CDR3 protein is CATDRGGSSYNEQYF. DNA for the CDR3: TGTGCCACCGACCGAGGGGGATCCTCCTACAATGAGCAGTACTTC.

The rearrangement joins TRBV2 to TRBJ1-2; maybe TRBD1 (6 bases). Germline-derived CDR1 and CDR2 are SNHLY and FYNNEI. V dropped 0 bases and J dropped 6 bases, with 20 bases sitting between them. The CDR3 length is 17 residues. The CDR3 DNA is TGTGCCAGCAGTGAAGCGGGAGGTGAACTAGACAGGAATGGCTACACCTTC. It codes for CASSEAGGELDRNGYTF.

In this sample, this clonotype turned up many times. The V call is TRBV7-9, the J call TRBJ1-1; D unresolved. CDR3 length: 14 residues. Germline V CDR1 and CDR2: SEHNR, FQNEAQ (reference sequence). Trimming shortened V by 2 bases and J by 1 base, and 8 bases separated the two germline ends. The CDR3 region has the DNA TGTGCCAGCAGCTTAAATAATCCGAACACTGAAGCTTTCTTT. Its protein is CASSLNNPNTEAFF.

The genes are TRBV7-2 and TRBJ2-1; 9 nucleotides line up with TRBD1. This CDR3 comprises 15 residues. CDR1 is SGHTA, CDR2 FQGNSA, per germline. V was clipped by 3 bases and J by 10 bases; unmatched bases: 10. CDR3 sequence: CASSLAGTGFYEQFF. Here the CDR3 DNA reads TGTGCCAGCAGCTTGGCCGGGACAGGGTTTTACGAGCAGTTCTTC.

This clonotype was seen many times. The chain is built from TRBV30 and TRBJ2-7; no clear D. Germline CDR1 reads GTSNPN; CDR2 reads SVGIG (reference sequence). V gave up 1 base and J gave up 3 bases, with 4 bases separating them. This CDR3 has 11 residues. DNA of the CDR3: TGTGCCTGGAGTGCCAGCTACGAGCAGTACTTC. This gives the protein CAWSASYEQYF.

This clonotype was observed many times. The rearrangement links TRBV7-9 to TRBJ2-1, with D unresolved. Trimming stripped 2 bases from V and 9 bases from J, with 23 bases between. The CDR3 covers 17 residues. Germline values: CDR1 SEHNR, CDR2 FQNEAQ (reference sequence). This chain's CDR3 is CASSLSIPGPLGPEQFF. Written as DNA, the CDR3 is TGTGCCAGCAGCTTAAGTATCCCCGGGCCCCTAGGCCCTGAGCAGTTCTTC.

In its sample, this clonotype was seen a few times. With a much larger clone just one base away, this may be a read error. The rearrangement uses TRBV5-1 and TRBJ2-5; D could derive from TRBD1 or TRBD2 (5 bases each). This CDR3 is 14 amino acids long. The germline CDR1 and CDR2 sequences are SGHRS and YFSETQ. In DNA, the CDR3 is TGCGCCAGCGGCCTGGGGGATGGGCAAGAGACCCGGTACTTC. Its protein is CASGLGDGQETRYF.

In this sample, this clonotype turned up a few times. The DNA of the CDR3 is TGTGCCAGCAGCTTGCTTCCAGGGGAGGGCACAGATACGCAGTATTTT. This sequence encodes CASSLLPGEGTDTQYF. V gene TRBV5-6 combines with J gene TRBJ2-3; perhaps D is TRBD1 or TRBD2 (6 bases each). CDR3 length equals 16 residues. V dropped 1 base and J dropped 1 base, with 13 bases sitting between them. Germline CDR1 is SGHDT and CDR2 is YYEEEE. The full variable domain, its missing parts supplied by reference TRBV5-6 and TRBJ2-3, is DAGVTQSPTHLIKTRGQQVTLRCSPKSGHDTVSWYQQALGQGPQFIFQYYEEEERQRGNFPDRFSGHQFPNYSSELNVNALLLGDSALYLCASSLLPGEGTDTQYFGPGTRLTVL.

This clonotype was detected many times. The rearrangement joins TRBV5-1 to TRBJ2-1; D is uncertain. Germline-derived CDR1 and CDR2 are SGHRS and YFSETQ. V was trimmed by 0 bases and J by 3 bases, leaving 7 bases between them. The CDR3 consists of 14 residues. The CDR3 coding sequence is TGCGCCAGCAGCTTGGGGCAGATCTACAATGAGCAGTTCTTC. Protein: CASSLGQIYNEQFF.

The table lists this clonotype with many counts. The chain employs TRBV6-5 and TRBJ2-7, with 7 bases lining up with TRBD1. V lost 6 bases and J lost 4; bases outside the gene matches: 9. The CDR3 has 14 amino acids. From germline, CDR1 is MNHEY and CDR2 SVGAGI. This CDR3 is CASSTGTAEYEQYF. CDR3 DNA sequence: TGTGCCAGCAGCACCGGGACAGCCGAATACGAGCAGTACTTC.

This clonotype was seen ten or more times. The chain uses TRBV20-1 and TRBJ2-7; 10 nucleotides align to TRBD1. V lost 2 bases, J lost 3 bases, and 10 bases stayed unmatched. The CDR3 has 16 residues. From germline, CDR1 is DFQATT and CDR2 SNEGSKA (reference sequence). CDR3 sequence: CSARPAGTGASYEQYF. The CDR3 nucleotides read TGCAGTGCTAGACCCGCCGGGACAGGGGCAAGCTACGAGCAGTACTTC.

This clonotype was recorded at least ten times. The chain recombines TRBV5-1 with TRBJ2-1, with 8 bases aligning to TRBD2. The CDR3 length is 16 residues. Germline CDR1 reads SGHRS; CDR2 reads YFSETQ. Germline trimming cut 0 bases from V and 7 bases from J; bases unmatched to any gene: 9. CDR3: CASSLDGGGNGNEQFF. CDR3 DNA: TGCGCCAGCAGCTTGGATGGCGGGGGGAATGGTAATGAGCAGTTCTTC.

This clonotype was counted many times. This chain joins TRBV7-2 and TRBJ2-1; D perhaps matches TRBD2 (6 bases). The CDR3 has 15 residues. V lost 8 bases and J 10 bases, leaving 24 bases between the germline ends. The V gene's germline CDR1 is SGHTA and CDR2 FQGNSA. This CDR3 reads CASSGASATIREQFF. CDR3 coding DNA: TGTGCCAGCTCCGGGGCTAGCGCAACGATAAGGGAGCAGTTCTTC.

This chain joins TRBV28 and TRBJ2-2; perhaps D is TRBD1 or TRBD2 (5 bases each). The CDR3 has 14 residues. V shed 8 bases and J shed 1 base, with 11 bases lying between them. Per the germline V gene, CDR1 is MDHEN and CDR2 is SYDVKM. The CDR3 spells CASFRGGNTGELFF. The CDR3 DNA is TGTGCCAGCTTCCGGGGCGGGAACACCGGGGAGCTGTTTTTT.

The sample holds many counts of this clonotype. This chain uses TRBV7-2 with TRBJ2-1; D remains unclear. Trimming took 0 bases from V and 7 from J, leaving 13 bases between them. The germline V gene encodes CDR1 SGHTA and CDR2 FQGNSA. CDR3 length: 15 residues. CDR3 sequence reads: CASSLAGNSANEQFF. CDR3 in DNA: TGTGCCAGCAGCTTAGCGGGAAACAGCGCAAATGAGCAGTTCTTC.